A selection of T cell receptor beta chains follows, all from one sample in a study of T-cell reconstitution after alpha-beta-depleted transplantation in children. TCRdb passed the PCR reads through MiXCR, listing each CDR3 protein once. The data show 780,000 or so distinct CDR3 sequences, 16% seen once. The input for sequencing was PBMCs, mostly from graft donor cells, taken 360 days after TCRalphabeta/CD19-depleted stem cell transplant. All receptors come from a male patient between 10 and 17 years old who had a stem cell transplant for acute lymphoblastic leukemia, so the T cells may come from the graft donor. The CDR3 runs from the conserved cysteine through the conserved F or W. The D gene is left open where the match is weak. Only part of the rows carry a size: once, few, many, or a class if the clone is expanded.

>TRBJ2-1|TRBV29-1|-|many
CSVVYNEQFF
TGCAGCGTTGTCTACAATGAGCAGTTCTTC
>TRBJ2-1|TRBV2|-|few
CASRNRPHEQFF
TGTGCCAGCAGGAATCGGCCCCATGAGCAGTTCTTC
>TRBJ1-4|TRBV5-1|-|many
CASCPAESNEKLFF
TGCGCCAGCTGCCCCGCGGAGAGTAATGAAAAACTGTTTTTT
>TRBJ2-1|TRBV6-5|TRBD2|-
CASSFKTSGGEQFF
TGTGCCAGCAGTTTCAAGACTAGCGGCGGTGAGCAGTTCTTC
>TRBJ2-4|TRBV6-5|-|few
CASSYSVYGGGAKNIQYF
TGTGCCAGCAGTTACTCAGTATACGGCGGAGGAGCCAAAAACATTCAGTACTTC
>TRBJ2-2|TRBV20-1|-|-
CSARPGHAGELFF
TGCAGTGCTAGACCTGGACACGCCGGGGAGCTGTTTTTT
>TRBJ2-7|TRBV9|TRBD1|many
CASSPRDRGQYEQYF
TGTGCCAGCAGCCCCCGGGACAGGGGGCAGTACGAGCAGTACTTC
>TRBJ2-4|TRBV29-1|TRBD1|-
CSVVFGDRPAQYF
TGCAGCGTTGTGTTCGGGGACAGACCTGCTCAGTACTTC
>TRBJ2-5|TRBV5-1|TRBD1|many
CASSPRDRDYKETQYF
TGCGCCAGCAGCCCGAGGGACAGGGACTATAAAGAGACCCAGTACTTC
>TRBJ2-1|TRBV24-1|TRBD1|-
CATSDLGLGTGGNEQFF
TGTGCCACCAGTGATTTAGGTTTGGGGACAGGGGGCAATGAGCAGTTCTTC
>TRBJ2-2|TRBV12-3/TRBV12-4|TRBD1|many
CASSLRRGGRNTGELFF
TGTGCCAGCAGTTTACGGAGAGGGGGCAGAAACACCGGGGAGCTGTTTTTT
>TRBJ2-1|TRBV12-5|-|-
CASGLLAPSYEQFF
TGTGCTAGTGGTTTGCTCGCTCCTAGCTATGAGCAGTTCTTC
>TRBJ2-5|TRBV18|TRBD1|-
CASSLHRGKETQYF
TGTGCCAGCTCACTTCACAGGGGAAAAGAGACCCAGTACTTC
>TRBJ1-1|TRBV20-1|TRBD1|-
CSATKTGVNTEAFF
TGCAGTGCTACCAAGACAGGGGTGAACACTGAAGCTTTCTTT
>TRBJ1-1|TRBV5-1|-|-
CASSLGRASEAFF
TGCGCCAGCAGCTTGGGCAGGGCTTCTGAAGCTTTCTTT
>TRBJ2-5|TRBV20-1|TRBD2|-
CSARASGGQETQYF
TGCAGTGCTAGAGCTAGCGGGGGCCAAGAGACCCAGTACTTC
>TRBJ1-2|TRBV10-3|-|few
CAISESRLGGYTF
TGTGCCATCAGTGAGTCGCGGCTTGGAGGCTACACCTTC
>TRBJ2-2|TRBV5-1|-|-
CASSPRGTLASSRPGELFF
TGCGCCAGCAGCCCGAGGGGGACGCTCGCTAGCTCGAGGCCCGGGGAGCTGTTTTTT
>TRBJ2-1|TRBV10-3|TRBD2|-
CAISESMIAGATYNEQFF
TGTGCCATCAGTGAGTCGATGATAGCGGGAGCCACCTACAATGAGCAGTTCTTC
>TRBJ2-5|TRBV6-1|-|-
CAILAGVSETQYF
TGTGCCATCCTAGCCGGCGTAAGTGAGACCCAGTACTTC
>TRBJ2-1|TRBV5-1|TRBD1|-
CASRPGQNYNEQFF
TGCGCCAGCAGACCGGGACAGAACTACAATGAGCAGTTCTTC
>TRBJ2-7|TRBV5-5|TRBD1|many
CASSRTGDSYEQYF
TGTGCCAGCAGCAGGACAGGGGACTCCTACGAGCAGTACTTC
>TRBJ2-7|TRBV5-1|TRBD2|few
CASSFLGRAREQYF
TGCGCCAGCAGCTTTCTCGGGAGGGCCCGCGAGCAGTACTTC
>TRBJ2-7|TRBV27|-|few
CASSLLANSYEQYF
TGTGCCAGCAGTTTGCTAGCAAACTCCTACGAGCAGTACTTC
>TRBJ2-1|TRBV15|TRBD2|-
CATSREAWTSGNSYNEQFF
TGTGCCACCAGCAGAGAGGCGTGGACTAGCGGGAACTCCTACAATGAGCAGTTCTTC
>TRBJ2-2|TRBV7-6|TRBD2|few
CASSPRLAGVTGELFF
TGTGCCAGCAGCCCACGACTAGCGGGAGTCACCGGGGAGCTGTTTTTT
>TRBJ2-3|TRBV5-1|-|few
CASSHSPTPDGWGTTDTQYF
TGCGCCAGCAGCCACTCTCCCACCCCGGATGGTTGGGGAACCACAGATACGCAGTATTTT
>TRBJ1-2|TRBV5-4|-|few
CASSLAGGRVMGYTF
TGTGCCAGCAGCTTGGCTGGCGGCAGGGTAATGGGCTACACCTTC
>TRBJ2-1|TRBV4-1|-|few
CASSQDWAAYNEQFF
TGCGCCAGCAGCCAAGATTGGGCGGCTTACAATGAGCAGTTCTTC
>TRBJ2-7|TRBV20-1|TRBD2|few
CSAIGTSDSYEQYF
TGCAGTGCTATTGGGACTAGCGACTCCTACGAGCAGTACTTC
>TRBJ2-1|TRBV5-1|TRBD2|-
CASSLDGLAEQFF
TGCGCCAGCAGCTTGGACGGACTAGCGGAGCAGTTCTTC
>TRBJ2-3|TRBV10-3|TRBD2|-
CAITAGDGDTQYF
TGTGCCATCACAGCGGGAGATGGAGATACGCAGTATTTT
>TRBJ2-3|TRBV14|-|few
CASSHWPGETDTQYF
TGTGCCAGCAGCCACTGGCCAGGGGAGACAGATACGCAGTATTTT
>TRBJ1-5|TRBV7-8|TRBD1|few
CASSLASDRDQPQHF
TGTGCCAGCAGCTTAGCCTCGGACAGGGATCAGCCCCAGCATTTT
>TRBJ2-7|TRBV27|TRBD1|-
CASSLSGTGGVEQYF
TGTGCCAGCAGTTTATCGGGAACAGGGGGTGTCGAGCAGTACTTC
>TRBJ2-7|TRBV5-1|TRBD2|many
CASSLALAGSYEQYF
TGCGCCAGCAGCTTGGCGTTAGCGGGAAGCTACGAGCAGTACTTC
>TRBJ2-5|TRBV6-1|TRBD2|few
CASNPGTSGKETQYF
TGTGCCAGTAATCCCGGGACTAGCGGGAAGGAGACCCAGTACTTC
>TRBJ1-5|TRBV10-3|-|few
CAISAGSDFQPQHF
TGTGCCATCAGTGCGGGGTCAGATTTTCAGCCCCAGCATTTT
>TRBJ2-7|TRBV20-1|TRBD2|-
CSARLAGYEQYF
TGCAGTGCTAGACTAGCGGGGTACGAGCAGTACTTC
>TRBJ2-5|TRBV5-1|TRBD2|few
CASSSPSGIETQYF
TGCGCCAGCAGCAGTCCTAGCGGGATAGAGACCCAGTACTTC
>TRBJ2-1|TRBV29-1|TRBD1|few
CSVDRDSYNEQFF
TGCAGCGTGGACAGGGACTCCTACAATGAGCAGTTCTTC
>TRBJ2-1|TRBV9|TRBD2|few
CASSVEFGLAGGNEQFF
TGTGCCAGCAGCGTAGAATTCGGACTAGCGGGAGGAAATGAGCAGTTCTTC
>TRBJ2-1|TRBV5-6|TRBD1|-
CASSLEPGQAHKQFF
TGTGCCAGCAGCTTGGAACCGGGACAGGCCCATAAACAGTTCTTC
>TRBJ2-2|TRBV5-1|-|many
CASRIASGELFF
TGCGCCAGCAGGATAGCCTCCGGGGAGCTGTTTTTT
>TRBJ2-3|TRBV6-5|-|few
CASSYGIWDTQYF
TGTGCCAGCAGTTACGGGATTTGGGATACGCAGTATTTT
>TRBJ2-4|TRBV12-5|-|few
CASARDQRDRSF
TGTGCTAGTGCTCGAGACCAGCGGGACAGAAGCTTC
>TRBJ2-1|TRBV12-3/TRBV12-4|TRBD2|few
CASRSLADNEQFF
TGTGCCAGCCGATCACTAGCGGACAATGAGCAGTTCTTC
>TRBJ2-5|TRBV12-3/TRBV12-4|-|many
CASSRWHGETQYF
TGTGCCAGCAGCAGGTGGCACGGGGAGACCCAGTACTTC
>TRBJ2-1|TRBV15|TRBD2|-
CATSSASGRAQLF
TGTGCCACCAGCAGCGCAAGCGGGAGGGCCCAGCTCTTC
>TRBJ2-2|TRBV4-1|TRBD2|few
CASSQEAGRIAGELFF
TGCGCCAGCAGCCAGGAAGCGGGGAGGATCGCCGGGGAGCTGTTTTTT
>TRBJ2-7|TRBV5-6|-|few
CASSLGALRTYEQYF
TGTGCCAGCAGCTTGGGGGCACTGAGAACCTACGAGCAGTACTTC
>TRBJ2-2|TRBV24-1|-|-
CATSDYGTANTGELFF
TGTGCCACCAGTGATTATGGGACGGCGAACACCGGGGAGCTGTTTTTT
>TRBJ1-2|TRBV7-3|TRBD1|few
CASSLTRTGGGYTF
TGTGCCAGCAGCTTAACCCGGACAGGGGGTGGCTACACCTTC
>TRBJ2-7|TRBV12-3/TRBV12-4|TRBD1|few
CASRLPGQGAYEQYF
TGTGCCAGCAGACTGCCCGGACAGGGGGCTTACGAGCAGTACTTC
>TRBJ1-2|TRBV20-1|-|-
CSLIGNGYTF
TGCAGCCTGATAGGGAATGGCTACACCTTC
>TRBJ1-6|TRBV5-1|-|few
CASREGMSSYNSPLHF
TGCGCCAGCAGGGAGGGGATGAGCTCCTATAATTCACCCCTCCACTTT
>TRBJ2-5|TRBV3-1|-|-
CASSHGVLQETQYF
TGTGCCAGCAGCCACGGGGTCCTGCAAGAGACCCAGTACTTC